The text below deals with one T cell receptor beta chain. Its antigen remains unidentified. No much larger clone exists at a distance of one base, and base qualities are not known. The CDR3 regions of human TCRbeta chains were analyzed by immunosequencing. Turning to the authors' computational methods: TCRs in the repertoires were matched against a reference library of SARS-CoV-2-specific TCRs that had been generated with the MIRA antigen-specificity platform. Breadth was defined as the fraction of unique TCRs that were SARS-CoV-2-associated, and depth was defined as the fraction of total T cells that were SARS-CoV-2-associated. Each spike-specific TCR was assigned to its reactive spike region and to a CD4 or CD8 class using the MIRA data. Log10-transformed breadth and depth values were compared by one-way ANOVA with Sidak's multiple comparisons tests. This is the immuneACCESS table as TCRdb keeps it, with only in-frame sequences that have V and J called. A part of the clones is gone; compared with another copy, unresolved V genes explain less than half, and the rest is unexplained. Clonal size and the V and J genes are those of that table, whereas D and trimming came from the DNA. Within this sample are around 220,000 clones, with roughly 94% of them counted one time only. Over 1.5% of the sample rests with the top ten.

This specimen comes from a study of T cell responses to AZD1222 COVID-19 vaccine (dated by TCRdb to about 2021). Study-level background: A total of more than 230 trial participants underwent TCR sequencing, of whom around 200 received two doses of AZD1222 and some 25 received two doses of the MenACWY control vaccine. Trial participants were enrolled by age into 18-55, 56-69 and 70-plus year subgroups, with roughly 150, 30 and 60 TCR-sequenced participants respectively.

Study-wide conclusions, independent of this receptor: A significant rise in spike-specific TCR breadth and depth was observed after two AZD1222 doses relative to day 0 and relative to MenACWY recipients. Participants were mostly white British, with more females than males. The authors suggested clonal diversity may have been underestimated. Only a handful of AZD1222 recipients were SARS-CoV-2 seropositive at baseline, limiting conclusions about previously exposed vaccinees. The vaccine-associated CD4 TCRs covered the entire spike protein, and the dominant responses fell in regions 160-218 and 743-854. Because no day 14 peak-response samples were available, the repertoires could be characterized only after the peak T cell response. Nearly half of unique spike-specific TCRs reportedly recognized epitopes outside regions mutated in the B.1.351 and B.1.1.7 variants. In the small 56-69-year group, the increase in depth fell short of significance, most likely because of low power.

This sample's time point label indicates: about 28 days (+/-7) after the second vaccine dose. The treatment or condition label corresponds to: meningococcal conjugate vaccine given as trial control. Samples from vaccinated people were obtained from the UK trials COV001 and COV002, which included a single-blind randomized controlled phase 2/3 trial of AZD1222 (ChAdOx1 nCoV-19) in healthy adults. Trial participant PBMC samples were collected at day 0 and day 28 after the second dose for TCRbeta chain sequencing. The V end gives up 4 bases and the J end 4 bases, leaving 12 bases in the junction not matched to a gene. The germline V gene provides CDR1 SGHRS and CDR2 YFSETQ. The CDR3 sequence holds 18 residues, the cysteine and phenylalanine included. The entry retains the CDR3 DNA only, 54 bases that are in frame from base 1.

This clonotype was sampled from an adult who received the MenACWY meningococcal vaccine as a control. The sequence joins TRBV5-1 to TRBJ2-5; the central 14 bases match TRBD2. Sequenced here: peripheral blood, sampled 28 days after the second dose of the MenACWY control vaccine. The DNA sequence is TGCGCCAGCAGCCCGGCGGGGACTAGCGGGGGAACCTCAGAGACCCAGTACTTC. Its protein is CASSPAGTSGGTSETQYF.